This T cell receptor (beta chain) originates from a study of OX40 agonist ivuxolimab in advanced cancers. About the full investigation: Ivuxolimab was an agonistic, fully human IgG2 monoclonal antibody directed against OX40 (CD134), a costimulatory receptor. Intravenous ivuxolimab was administered to patients every 2 weeks at six dose levels: 0.01, 0.1, 0.3, 1.5, 3 and 10 mg/kg. Of the approximately 50 dose-escalation patients, hepatocellular carcinoma was present in approximately 20, melanoma in approximately 15, renal cell carcinoma in 9 and head and neck cancer in 9. In the dose-escalation cohort, around 80% of patients were male, and the mean age was roughly 60 years with a range of roughly 20 to 85. Prior anti-PD-1, anti-PD-L1 or anti-CTLA-4 therapy was permitted, and checkpoint inhibitors had been received by less than 45% of dose-escalation patients. Partial responses occurred in three dose-escalation patients: two with cutaneous melanoma and one with hepatocellular carcinoma. Peripheral TCRbeta sequencing was intended to test whether TCR sequence diversity was altered and clonal T-cell expansion was caused by ivuxolimab. The monotherapy dose-escalation portion (N = 52 patients) of the phase I ivuxolimab trial is reported in the paper.

As for this clone: Its antigen is unknown. Base qualities are not provided; no much larger clone lies one nucleotide away.

Study-wide conclusions, independent of this receptor: In the 0.1-3.0 mg/kg groups, partial responders were among the patients with the lowest normalized peripheral clonal expansion, particularly in CD8+ T cells. Which antigens the clonally expanded peripheral T cells were specific for was not determined. Low levels of normalized T-cell clonal expansion were also shown by some nonresponding patients. After ivuxolimab, CD8+ T cells had more expanded clones than CD4+ T cells on average. At doses from 0.1 to 3.0 mg/kg, clonal expansion was seen in both CD4+ and CD8+ blood T cells between baseline and week 6.

The CDR3 runs 16 amino acids, cysteine and phenylalanine included. This entry keeps only the CDR3 DNA: 48 bases, framed from base 1. V and J lose 5 bases and 0 bases, and a span of 14 bases separates them. Looking up the germline V gene yields CDR1 MDHEN and CDR2 SYDVKM. For sequencing of the TCRbeta CDR3 region, genomic DNA was extracted from the sorted cells. The immunoSEQ Assay was used for sequencing of TCRbeta CDR3 regions. Held by TCRdb, this immuneACCESS table contains in-frame sequences only and omits some clones. Under half of the omission traces to an unresolved V gene where checked; the cause of the rest is unknown. The sample contains 60,000 or so clones, roughly 85% of them found a single time. The top ten clonotypes cover roughly 4.5% of the sample. Patients with autoimmune disease history or receiving systemic immunosuppression were excluded from the trial. Peripheral blood for TCR sequencing was collected from all dose cohorts at baseline, on cycle 4 day 1, and on cycle 7 day 1. The samples were drawn from a first-in-human, open-label, multicenter phase I dose-escalation trial of ivuxolimab. Adults with locally advanced or metastatic melanoma, renal cell carcinoma, hepatocellular carcinoma or head and neck squamous cell carcinoma were enrolled in the trial. Before TCR sequencing, CD4+ and CD8+ T cells were separately sorted from peripheral blood.

The sequences come from CD4+ or CD8+ T cells sorted from blood, collected in a trial of the OX40 agonist ivuxolimab. This clonotype was sampled from an adult with an advanced solid tumor such as melanoma, head and neck, liver or kidney cancer. The chain is encoded by TRBV28 joined to TRBJ2-1; the D gene could be either TRBD1 or TRBD2, each agreeing at 5 bases. CDR3 region: CASSPYGTSSYNEQFF. The nucleotides are TGTGCCAGCAGTCCATACGGGACCAGCTCCTACAATGAGCAGTTCTTC.